There are a few counts of the clone carrying this T cell receptor (beta chain). The record originates from a study of response to subunit inactivated influenza vaccine. The V gene lost 2 bases and the J gene lost 7 bases, with 13 bases spanning the gap. The CDR3 runs 14 residues. The germline gives CDR1 SGHRS, CDR2 YFSETQ. TCRdb re-derived calls from the RT-PCR reads in MiXCR, one entry per CDR3 protein. The sample comprises under 550,000 distinct CDR3 sequences, approximately 7.3% of which are singletons, and around 13% rests with the top ten. Sequencing was performed on PBMCs from blood, taken 23 months after vaccination. This sequence joins TRBV5-1 and TRBJ2-1, with D possibly TRBD2 on 6 matching bases. This TCR derives from a man aged 50 to 69 who received an inactivated influenza vaccine. This CDR3 is CASSFGSSENEQFF. The CDR3 bases are TGCGCCAGCAGCTTTGGCTCTAGCGAGAATGAGCAGTTCTTC.